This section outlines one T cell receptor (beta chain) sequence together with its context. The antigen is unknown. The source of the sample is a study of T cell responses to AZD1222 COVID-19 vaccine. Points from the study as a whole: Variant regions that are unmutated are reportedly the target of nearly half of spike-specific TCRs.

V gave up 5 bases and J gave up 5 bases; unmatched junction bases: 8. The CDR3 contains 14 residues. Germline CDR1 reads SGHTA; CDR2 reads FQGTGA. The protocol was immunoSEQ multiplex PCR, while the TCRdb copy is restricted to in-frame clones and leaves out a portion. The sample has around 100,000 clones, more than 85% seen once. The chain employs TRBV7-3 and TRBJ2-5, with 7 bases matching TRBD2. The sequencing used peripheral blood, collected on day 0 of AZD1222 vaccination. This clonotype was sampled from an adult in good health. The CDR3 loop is CASSPTSSGETQYF. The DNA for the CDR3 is TGTGCCAGCAGCCCGACTAGCTCGGGGGAGACCCAGTACTTC.